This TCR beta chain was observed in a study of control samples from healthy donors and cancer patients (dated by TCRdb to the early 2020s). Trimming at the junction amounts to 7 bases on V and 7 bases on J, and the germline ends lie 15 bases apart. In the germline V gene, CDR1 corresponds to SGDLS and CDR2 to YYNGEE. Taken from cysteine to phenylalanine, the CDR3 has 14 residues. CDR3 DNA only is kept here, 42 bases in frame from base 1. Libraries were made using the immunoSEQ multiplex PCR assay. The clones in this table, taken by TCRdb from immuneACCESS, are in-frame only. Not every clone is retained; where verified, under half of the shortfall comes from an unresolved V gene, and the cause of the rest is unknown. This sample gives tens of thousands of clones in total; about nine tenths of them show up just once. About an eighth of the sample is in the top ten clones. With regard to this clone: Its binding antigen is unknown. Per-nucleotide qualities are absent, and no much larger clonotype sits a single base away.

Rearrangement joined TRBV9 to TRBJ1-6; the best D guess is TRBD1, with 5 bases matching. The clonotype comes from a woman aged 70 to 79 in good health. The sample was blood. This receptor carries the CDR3 CASQGVLRNSPLHF. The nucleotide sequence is TGTGCCAGCCAGGGTGTACTGAGGAATTCACCCCTCCACTTT.